These T cell receptor beta chains were read from a single sample in a study of blood T cell repertoires in COVID-19. Assay: immunoSEQ multiplex PCR; the TCRdb copy retains only in-frame clones and omits some. Altogether 210,000 or so clones are present, 85% to 90% being singletons, with the ten largest covering about 2.2%. Sequencing used peripheral blood. Source of these receptors: a woman in her 50s with acute or convalescent COVID-19. Both conserved end residues are part of each CDR3. The D gene is left open where the match is weak. Only part of the rows carry a size: once, few, many, or a class if the clone is expanded.

V: TRBV29-1; size: -; J: TRBJ2-1; D: TRBD2; CDR3: CSAGLDYYEQFF; DNA: TGCAGCGCCGGACTAGACTATTATGAGCAGTTCTTC
V: TRBV30; size: once; J: TRBJ1-2; D: -; CDR3: CAWSGDLNYGYTF; DNA: TGTGCCTGGAGCGGTGATTTAAACTATGGCTACACCTTC
V: TRBV2; size: -; J: TRBJ2-7; D: TRBD2; CDR3: CASSLWRGEQYF; DNA: TGTGCCAGCAGTTTATGGCGGGGGGAGCAGTACTTC
V: TRBV20-1; size: -; J: TRBJ1-1; D: -; CDR3: CSSGRGTEAFF; DNA: TGCAGTTCAGGGAGGGGGACTGAAGCTTTCTTT
V: TRBV5-6; size: -; J: TRBJ1-5; D: -; CDR3: CASSVGLSNQPQHF; DNA: TGTGCCAGCAGCGTCGGTCTAAGCAATCAGCCCCAGCATTTT
V: TRBV10-1; size: -; J: TRBJ2-1; D: TRBD2; CDR3: CASSDSGSFYEQFF; DNA: TGCGCCAGCAGTGATAGCGGGAGCTTTTATGAGCAGTTCTTC
V: TRBV4-1; size: -; J: TRBJ1-6; D: -; CDR3: CASSLRIRFEEASPLHF; DNA: TGCGCCAGCAGCCTAAGGATAAGATTCGAGGAGGCTTCACCCCTCCACTTT
V: TRBV9; size: -; J: TRBJ2-7; D: TRBD1; CDR3: CASSVNTGGEQYF; DNA: TGTGCCAGCAGCGTGAATACAGGGGGCGAGCAGTACTTC
V: TRBV7-2; size: -; J: TRBJ1-2; D: TRBD1; CDR3: CASSLGQGGDYGYTF; DNA: TGTGCCAGCAGCTTAGGACAGGGGGGGGACTATGGCTACACCTTC
V: TRBV19; size: -; J: TRBJ1-1; D: -; CDR3: CASSIAGVTEAFF; DNA: TGTGCCAGTAGTATAGCAGGGGTCACTGAAGCTTTCTTT
V: TRBV4-1; size: -; J: TRBJ2-5; D: -; CDR3: CASSQSSGQETQYF; DNA: TGCGCCAGCAGCCAATCTTCGGGGCAAGAGACCCAGTACTTC
V: TRBV19; size: -; J: TRBJ2-2; D: TRBD2; CDR3: CASSMGGRARVGELFF; DNA: TGTGCCAGTAGTATGGGCGGGAGGGCCCGAGTCGGGGAGCTGTTTTTT
V: TRBV28; size: -; J: TRBJ2-1; D: TRBD2; CDR3: CASSWISGGVDEQFF; DNA: TGTGCCAGCAGTTGGATTAGCGGGGGTGTGGATGAGCAGTTCTTC
V: TRBV5-1; size: -; J: TRBJ2-3; D: TRBD2; CDR3: CASTREGSSLNTQYF; DNA: TGCGCCAGCACCCGGGAGGGGTCCTCACTAAATACGCAGTATTTT
V: TRBV2; size: -; J: TRBJ2-2; D: -; CDR3: CASSEGLVGTGELFF; DNA: TGTGCCAGCAGTGAAGGGCTAGTTGGCACCGGGGAGCTGTTTTTT
V: TRBV7-2; size: -; J: TRBJ2-7; D: TRBD2; CDR3: CASSLFPGLAGKEQYF; DNA: TGTGCCAGCAGCTTATTCCCGGGACTAGCGGGAAAGGAGCAGTACTTC
V: TRBV28; size: -; J: TRBJ1-6; D: TRBD1; CDR3: CATKVGGSSPLHF; DNA: TGTGCCACGAAGGTAGGGGGCAGTTCACCCCTCCACTTT
V: TRBV5-1; size: -; J: TRBJ1-4; D: -; CDR3: CASSDRPKGEKLFF; DNA: TGCGCCAGCAGCGACAGACCTAAAGGAGAAAAACTGTTTTTT
V: TRBV7-2; size: -; J: TRBJ2-1; D: -; CDR3: CASSLARGSGGEQFF; DNA: TGTGCCAGCAGCTTAGCGCGGGGTAGCGGAGGTGAGCAGTTCTTC
V: TRBV13; size: -; J: TRBJ2-7; D: -; CDR3: CASSLAPAYEQYF; DNA: TGTGCCAGCAGCTTAGCCCCAGCCTACGAGCAGTACTTC
V: TRBV10-3; size: -; J: TRBJ1-1; D: -; CDR3: CAISWGGNTEAFF; DNA: TGTGCCATCAGCTGGGGGGGGAACACTGAAGCTTTCTTT
V: TRBV6-4; size: -; J: TRBJ2-1; D: TRBD2; CDR3: CASSVEAGGTNEQFF; DNA: TGTGCCAGCAGTGTCGAAGCGGGGGGGACCAATGAGCAGTTCTTC
V: TRBV6-5; size: -; J: TRBJ2-7; D: TRBD2; CDR3: CASSSWTSGGSYEQYF; DNA: TGTGCCAGCAGTTCCTGGACTAGCGGGGGCTCCTACGAGCAGTACTTC
V: TRBV3-1/TRBV3-2; size: -; J: TRBJ2-1; D: -; CDR3: CASSQWGLSASGPYNEQFF; DNA: TGTGCCAGCAGCCAGTGGGGGCTATCTGCTAGCGGCCCCTACAATGAGCAGTTCTTC
V: TRBV12-3/TRBV12-4; size: -; J: TRBJ1-1; D: -; CDR3: CASSFNRETEAFF; DNA: TGTGCCAGCAGTTTCAACAGGGAGACTGAAGCTTTCTTT
V: TRBV6-5; size: -; J: TRBJ1-5; D: TRBD1; CDR3: CASRGTAHQPQHF; DNA: TGTGCCAGCAGAGGGACAGCTCATCAGCCCCAGCATTTT
V: TRBV3-1/TRBV3-2; size: -; J: TRBJ2-1; D: TRBD1; CDR3: CASSHRDSWSSYNEQFF; DNA: TGTGCCAGCAGCCACCGGGACAGTTGGAGCTCCTACAATGAGCAGTTCTTC
V: TRBV21-1; size: -; J: TRBJ1-3; D: -; CDR3: CASYRDRGLSGNTIYF; DNA: TGTGCCAGCTACCGGGACAGGGGGCTTTCTGGAAACACCATATATTTT
V: TRBV11-3; size: -; J: TRBJ2-1; D: -; CDR3: CASSRQDYNEQFF; DNA: TGTGCCAGCTCCCGCCAGGACTACAATGAGCAGTTCTTC
V: TRBV4-1; size: once; J: TRBJ2-7; D: TRBD2; CDR3: CASSQVPGTSGGAYEQYF; DNA: TGCGCCAGCAGCCAAGTGCCCGGGACTAGCGGGGGGGCGTACGAGCAGTACTTC
V: TRBV7-9; size: -; J: TRBJ2-7; D: -; CDR3: CASSTRAQGADEQYF; DNA: TGTGCCAGCAGTACTCGGGCCCAAGGGGCGGACGAGCAGTACTTC
V: TRBV30; size: once; J: TRBJ1-4; D: TRBD1; CDR3: CAWSGDRYTNEKLFF; DNA: TGTGCCTGGAGTGGGGACAGGTACACTAATGAAAAACTGTTTTTT
V: TRBV3-1/TRBV3-2; size: -; J: TRBJ1-2; D: -; CDR3: CASSQGRARYTF; DNA: TGTGCCAGCAGCCAAGGGAGGGCTCGCTACACCTTC
V: TRBV6-2/TRBV6-3; size: -; J: TRBJ2-1; D: -; CDR3: CASSYWGPEQFF; DNA: TGTGCCAGCAGTTACTGGGGCCCCGAGCAGTTCTTC
V: TRBV29-1; size: -; J: TRBJ1-1; D: -; CDR3: CSVARGDTEAFF; DNA: TGCAGCGTTGCCCGGGGTGACACTGAAGCTTTCTTT
V: TRBV4-1; size: -; J: TRBJ1-2; D: TRBD1; CDR3: CASSQAPNRGANYGYTF; DNA: TGCGCCAGCAGCCAAGCTCCCAACAGGGGCGCTAACTATGGCTACACCTTC